The TCR beta chain described here comes from a study of CD8+ T cells in alopecia areata. The sorting of PBMCs gave CD4+ and CD8+ T cells. Isolated RNA was reverse transcribed into cDNA used as the sequencing template. Repertoires were generated with immunoSEQ multiplex PCR, while TCRdb's copy carries only in-frame clones and drops some. In the table there are about 160,000 clones, roughly 48% of which are singletons. This clone was observed a handful of times. This clonotype was obtained from a human donor with alopecia areata. Sequencing was carried out using CD4+ T cells sorted from blood.

The CDR3 coding sequence is TGTGCCAGCAGCCAAGTTGTCCGTGGGCAGGGACAGTTCTTC. The encoded protein is CASSQVVRGQGQFF. The chain is built from TRBV14 and TRBJ2-1; perhaps TRBD1 as D (5 bases). CDR1 is SGHDN, CDR2 FVKESK, per germline. Deletions cut 1 base from V and 13 bases from J, with 17 bases between. The CDR3 is made up of 14 amino acids.